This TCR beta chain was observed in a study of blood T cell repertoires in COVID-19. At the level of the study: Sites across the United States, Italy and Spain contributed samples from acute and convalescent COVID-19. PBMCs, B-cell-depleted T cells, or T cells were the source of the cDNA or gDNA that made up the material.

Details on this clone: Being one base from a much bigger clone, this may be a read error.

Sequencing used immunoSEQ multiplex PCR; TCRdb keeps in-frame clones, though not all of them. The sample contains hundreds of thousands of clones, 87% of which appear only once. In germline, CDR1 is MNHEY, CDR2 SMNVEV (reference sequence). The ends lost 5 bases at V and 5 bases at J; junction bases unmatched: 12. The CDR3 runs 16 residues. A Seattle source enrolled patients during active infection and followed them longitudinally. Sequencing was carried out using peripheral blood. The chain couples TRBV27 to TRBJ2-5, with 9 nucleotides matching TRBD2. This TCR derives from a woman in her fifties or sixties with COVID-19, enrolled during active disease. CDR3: CASSILGGRAWETQYF. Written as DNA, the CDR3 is TGTGCCAGCAGTATCTTGGGCGGGAGGGCCTGGGAGACCCAGTACTTC.